The 30 T cell receptor beta chains below all came from one sample that was sequenced in a study of identical twins. TCRdb processed the 5' RACE reads anew with MiXCR; each CDR3 protein has one entry. Of a few hundred thousand distinct CDR3 sequences in the sample, more than 9% were seen once. These sequences were also reported in another study, on yellow fever vaccine responses in identical twins.

Sequencing used PBMCs. The receptors derive from a woman between 18 and 30 years old in good health.

This clonotype was recorded many times. This chain links TRBV6-2 or TRBV6-3 with TRBJ2-1; 10 positions match TRBD2. V lost 1 base and J lost 4; bases outside the gene matches: 7. Per the germline V gene, CDR1 is MNHEY and CDR2 is SVGEGT. This CDR3 has 17 residues. This CDR3 is CASSYWTTSGIYNEQFF. CDR3 sequence (DNA): TGTGCCAGCAGTTACTGGACAACTAGCGGGATTTACAATGAGCAGTTCTTC.

This chain links TRBV19 with TRBJ1-1; D not certain. The germline V gene has CDR1 LNHDA and CDR2 SQIVND (reference sequence). The CDR3 is 13 amino acids. The ends were cut back, 7 bases at V and 1 base at J, with 10 bases in the middle. CDR3 coding DNA: TGTGCCAGTACCTTTGGCAGGAACACTGAAGCTTTCTTT. It is translated as CASTFGRNTEAFF.

This clonotype was observed a few times. The CDR3 is CASSPRASGSLGTDTQYF. Here the CDR3 DNA reads TGTGCCAGCAGTCCCCGGGCTAGCGGGAGTCTTGGCACAGATACGCAGTATTTT. The rearrangement uses TRBV27 and TRBJ2-3, with 10 positions matching TRBD2. V dropped 5 bases and J dropped 1; count of bases not matched to a gene: 12. From germline, CDR1 is MNHEY and CDR2 SMNVEV (reference sequence). This CDR3 has 18 residues.

The J gene is TRBJ2-5, the V gene TRBV7-2; 11 bases map to TRBD1. Trimming at V came to 8 bases and at J to 1 base, leaving 6 bases not matched to a gene. The CDR3 totals 15 residues. CDR1 SGHTA and CDR2 FQGNSA come from the germline V gene. CDR3 region: CASLRTGGFQETQYF. CDR3 in DNA: TGTGCCAGCCTAAGGACAGGGGGCTTCCAAGAGACCCAGTACTTC.

This clonotype appeared many times. This chain uses TRBV20-1 with TRBJ2-2; D remains unclear. The CDR3 has 13 residues. CDR1 is DFQATT and CDR2 is SNEGSKA in the germline V gene (reference sequence). Trimming shortened V by 1 base and J by 1 base, and 4 bases separated the two germline ends. The CDR3, as DNA: TGCAGTGCTAGAGTTAGGAACACCGGGGAGCTGTTTTTT. Its protein product is CSARVRNTGELFF.

This clonotype appeared a single time. The J gene is TRBJ2-1, the V gene TRBV29-1; weak D call: TRBD2 (5 bases). V lost 6 bases, J lost 0 bases, and 24 bases lay in between. The CDR3 runs 18 residues. The germline CDR1 and CDR2 sequences are SQVTM and ANQGSEA. The CDR3 DNA reads TGCAGCGTAGGCGGGCGGGCCCTACCCTCCCGCTCCTACAATGAGCAGTTCTTC. Encoded protein: CSVGGRALPSRSYNEQFF.

This clonotype has ten or more counts. The chain carries TRBV11-3 and TRBJ1-5, with TRBD1 matching 8 bases. Germline V lookup: CDR1 SGHNT, CDR2 YENEEA. The junction had 5 bases not matched to a gene; V was cut back by 1 base and J by 9 bases. This CDR3 is 14 amino acids long. This chain's CDR3 is CASSLGDRRGPQHF. The CDR3 DNA follows: TGTGCCAGCAGCTTAGGGGACAGGAGGGGGCCCCAGCATTTT.

This clonotype was detected a few times. V gene TRBV29-1 combines with J gene TRBJ2-7, with 8 bases identical to TRBD2. With 5 bases clipped from V and 3 bases from J, the junction kept 15 bases outside the gene matches. Per germline, CDR1 SQVTM and CDR2 ANQGSEA. The CDR3 sequence is 16 residues long. CDR3 sequence reads: CSVLGGETSAHYEQYF. The CDR3 DNA reads as TGCAGCGTTTTAGGTGGGGAGACTAGCGCCCACTACGAGCAGTACTTC.

V is TRBV30 and J is TRBJ2-1; TRBD2 matches 10 bases. V lost 2 bases and J lost 7; bases outside the gene matches: 8. Germline V gene sequence: CDR1 GTSNPN, CDR2 SVGIG (reference sequence). This CDR3 is built from 15 residues. Here the CDR3 reads CAWSPIAGGRNEQFF. The DNA of the CDR3 is TGTGCCTGGAGTCCTATAGCGGGGGGCAGGAATGAGCAGTTCTTC. The full variable domain, completed using reference TRBV30 and TRBJ2-1, is SQTIHQWPATLVQPVGSPLSLECTVEGTSNPNLYWYRQAAGRGLQLLFYSVGIGQISSEVPQNLSASRPQDRQFILSSKKLLLSDSGFYLCAWSPIAGGRNEQFFGPGTRLTVL.

This clonotype was recorded at least ten times. The V and J genes are TRBV15 and TRBJ2-3, with TRBD2 matching over 9 bases. Germline CDR1 and CDR2: LNHNV and YYDKDF (reference sequence). The CDR3 runs to 17 residues. V gave up 0 bases and J gave up 5 bases; unmatched junction bases: 9. CDR3 nucleotide sequence: TGTGCCACCAGCAGAGATCAGGCGGGGGGGCCAAAAGATACGCAGTATTTT. Protein product: CATSRDQAGGPKDTQYF. Complete variable domain (other parts from reference TRBV15 and TRBJ2-3): DAMVIQNPRYQVTQFGKPVTLSCSQTLNHNVMYWYQQKSSQAPKLLFHYYDKDFNNEADTPDNFQSRRPNTSFCFLDIRSPGLGDTAMYLCATSRDQAGGPKDTQYFGPGTRLTVL.

The chain joins TRBV7-6 to TRBJ2-1, with 9 bases fitting TRBD2. CDR1 and CDR2 (germline): SGHVS, FNYEAQ. J was trimmed by 2 bases and V by 3 bases; bases with no gene match: 2. This CDR3 has 15 amino acids. The CDR3 DNA follows: TGTGCCAGCAGCTTTAGCGGGAGTGCCTACAATGAGCAGTTCTTC. Amino acids: CASSFSGSAYNEQFF. The full variable domain, with the rest looked up from reference TRBV7-6 and TRBJ2-1, is GAGVSQSPRYKVTKRGQDVALRCDPISGHVSLYWYRQALGQGPEFLTYFNYEAQQDKSGLPNDRFSAERPEGSISTLTIQRTEQRDSAMYRCASSFSGSAYNEQFFGPGTRLTVL.

This clonotype was counted only a few times. V and J are TRBV5-1 and TRBJ2-3, with 12 bases aligning to TRBD2. V trimming: 0 bases; J trimming: 4 bases; junction bases outside the gene matches: 3. Germline V CDR1 and CDR2: SGHRS, YFSETQ. The CDR3 has 16 amino acids. The CDR3: CASSLEGLAGPDTQYF. The CDR3 bases are TGCGCCAGCAGCTTGGAGGGACTAGCGGGTCCAGATACGCAGTATTTT.

V usage is TRBV11-2 and J usage is TRBJ2-2; TRBD2 aligns across 9 bases. The germline V gene has CDR1 SGHAT and CDR2 FQNNGV. There are 15 residues in the CDR3. Trimming took 5 bases from V and 7 from J; bases not matched to a gene: 8. CDR3 coding DNA: TGTGCCAGCAGCCCCAAGCGGGGGGAGGTCGGGGAGCTGTTTTTT. Amino acid sequence: CASSPKRGEVGELFF.

This clonotype occurred a few times. This chain joins TRBV4-1 and TRBJ2-7; D gene ambiguous. The CDR3 extends over 15 amino acids. Deletions cut 1 base from V and 3 bases from J, with 13 bases between. CDR1 is MGHRA and CDR2 is YSYEKL in the germline V gene. The CDR3 nucleotides read TGCGCCAGCAGCCAAGGTTCGAACTGGGGCTACGAGCAGTACTTC. It translates to CASSQGSNWGYEQYF.

The V gene is TRBV20-1, the J gene TRBJ2-7; possibly TRBD2 for D (6 bases). This CDR3 is built from 14 residues. Germline loops: CDR1 DFQATT, CDR2 SNEGSKA (reference sequence). Between the trimmed V and J ends, which lost 1 base and 0 bases, there was a span of 10 bases. The CDR3 reads CSARAGEISYEQYF. The CDR3 bases are TGCAGTGCTAGAGCGGGAGAGATCTCCTACGAGCAGTACTTC.

This clonotype has at least ten counts. J is TRBJ2-7 and V is TRBV29-1; TRBD2 matches at 10 bases. The CDR3 loop spans 16 amino acids. The ends lost 7 bases at V and 3 bases at J; junction bases unmatched: 15. Germline CDR1 reads SQVTM; CDR2 reads ANQGSEA. The CDR3 here is CSADILAGNLHYEQYF. Written as DNA, the CDR3 is TGCAGCGCCGACATACTAGCGGGAAATCTCCACTACGAGCAGTACTTC.

This clonotype was observed at least ten times. J is TRBJ2-5 and V is TRBV12-3 or TRBV12-4; 10 bases fit TRBD2. Trimming removed 1 base from V and 4 bases from J; junction bases left unmatched: 3. The CDR3 spans 15 residues. CDR3 sequence (DNA): TGTGCCAGCAGTTTAGGTCTAGCGGGAGCAGAGACCCAGTACTTC. Translated, it gives CASSLGLAGAETQYF.

This clonotype was picked up a small number of times. V usage is TRBV9 and J usage is TRBJ2-3; TRBD2 might be the D (5 bases). V dropped 0 bases and J dropped 7 bases, with 12 bases sitting between them. CDR1 and CDR2 from the germline V gene are SGDLS and YYNGEE. This CDR3 has 14 residues. The CDR3 DNA is TGTGCCAGCAGCGTAGAAGCGGCAACTTATACGCAGTATTTT. It specifies CASSVEAATYTQYF.

This clonotype was picked up a small number of times. V gene TRBV12-3 or TRBV12-4 combines with J gene TRBJ2-5; D might be TRBD1 or TRBD2, each matching 5 bases. V was pared by 7 bases and J by 4 bases, with 16 bases between. The CDR3 sequence is 14 residues long. The CDR3 DNA reads as TGTGCCAGCACCCCTGGTGGGGGTGGAGAGACCCAGTACTTC. The encoded protein is CASTPGGGGETQYF.

This clonotype has a count of ten or more. The gene calls are TRBV24-1 and TRBJ1-2; D is uncertain. The CDR3 contains 14 residues. Per the germline V gene, CDR1 is KGHDR and CDR2 is SFDVKD. Trimming left V 3 bases short and J 4 bases short, with 11 bases between. The CDR3 nucleotides read TGTGCCACCAGTGATGCCGAGGGATTCTATGGCTACACCTTC. It encodes CATSDAEGFYGYTF.

This clonotype showed up many times. The chain joins TRBV7-9 to TRBJ1-5; D unclear. V dropped 2 bases and J dropped 0 bases, with 8 bases sitting between them. Germline V CDR1 and CDR2: SEHNR, FQNEAQ (reference sequence). This CDR3 is built from 15 residues. CDR3 residues: CASSLQADSNQPQHF. The CDR3 DNA is TGTGCCAGCAGCTTACAAGCTGATAGCAATCAGCCCCAGCATTTT. Filled out from reference TRBV7-9 and TRBJ1-5, the complete variable domain reads DTGVSQNPRHKITKRGQNVTFRCDPISEHNRLYWYRQTLGQGPEFLTYFQNEAQLEKSRLLSDRFSAERPKGSFSTLEIQRTEQGDSAMYLCASSLQADSNQPQHFGDGTRLSIL.

In its sample, this clonotype was seen a few times. V usage is TRBV2 and J usage is TRBJ2-6, with a possible D match to TRBD2 (6 bases). The CDR3 loop spans 17 amino acids. Between the trimmed V and J ends, which lost 4 bases and 0 bases, there was a span of 13 bases. Germline-derived CDR1 and CDR2 are SNHLY and FYNNEI. Written as DNA, the CDR3 is TGTGCCAGCAGTGTCCGGGAGCCGAGCTCTGGGGCCAACGTCCTGACTTTC. As protein: CASSVREPSSGANVLTF.

This clonotype was recorded a few times. This rearrangement joins TRBV7-6 to TRBJ2-1; a weak D match, TRBD1 (6 bases). Deletions cut 2 bases from V and 6 bases from J, with 11 bases between. Germline V gene data show CDR1 as SGHVS and CDR2 as FNYEAQ. The length of the CDR3 is 14 residues. The CDR3 protein is CASSLLGAVNEQFF. The CDR3 coding sequence is TGTGCCAGCAGCTTATTGGGGGCGGTCAATGAGCAGTTCTTC.

V is TRBV13 and J is TRBJ2-7; D call uncertain. Germline CDR1 reads PRHDT; CDR2 reads FYEKMQ (reference sequence). The ends were cut back, 2 bases at V and 0 bases at J, with 17 bases in the middle. The CDR3 loop spans 17 amino acids. CDR3 loop: CASSLLLSGRGSYEQYF. CDR3 nucleotides: TGTGCCAGCAGCTTACTACTTTCTGGCAGAGGCTCCTACGAGCAGTACTTC.

The chain is built from TRBV27 and TRBJ2-3, with D perhaps TRBD2 (6 bases). The CDR3 extends over 17 amino acids. The germline V gene encodes CDR1 MNHEY and CDR2 SMNVEV (reference sequence). V was trimmed by 1 base and J by 2 bases, leaving 16 bases between them. The CDR3 is CASSLYASGHLTDTQYF. CDR3 DNA: TGTGCCAGCAGTTTATATGCCAGCGGGCACCTCACAGATACGCAGTATTTT.

This clonotype was counted at least ten times. The chain uses TRBV20-1 and TRBJ2-1, with TRBD1 matching over 8 bases. Germline lookup yields CDR1 DFQATT and CDR2 SNEGSKA (reference sequence). The trim removed 5 bases at V and 3 bases at J, leaving 6 bases unmatched. The CDR3 length is 14 residues. The DNA for the CDR3 is TGCAGTGCTCCCCGACAGGGGTTCTACAATGAGCAGTTCTTC. Translation gives CSAPRQGFYNEQFF.

This clonotype was seen a handful of times. This sequence joins TRBV7-9 and TRBJ2-5; D unresolved. This CDR3 is 16 amino acids long. The V gene's germline CDR1 is SEHNR and CDR2 FQNEAQ (reference sequence). The V gene lost 1 base and the J gene lost 0 bases, with 12 bases spanning the gap. The chain's CDR3 is CASSLGAGLDQETQYF. CDR3 bases: TGTGCCAGCAGCTTAGGGGCCGGGTTGGACCAAGAGACCCAGTACTTC.

Ten or more counts support this clonotype. The rearrangement uses TRBV5-1 and TRBJ2-1; 15 bases are a match to TRBD2. CDR1 and CDR2 (germline): SGHRS, YFSETQ. The CDR3 has 16 residues. V dropped 4 bases and J dropped 7; count of bases not matched to a gene: 6. The CDR3 sequence: CASSNGLAGGLNEQFF. The CDR3 DNA follows: TGCGCCAGCAGCAATGGACTAGCGGGAGGGTTGAATGAGCAGTTCTTC.

The rearrangement joins TRBV6-1 to TRBJ2-7; 14 bases line up with TRBD2. The CDR3 spans 15 residues. The J segment lost 6 bases and the V segment lost 5 bases, leaving 6 bases of the junction unmatched. Germline CDR1 reads MNHNS; CDR2 reads SASEGT. The CDR3 spells CASSIGTSGSSEQYF. In DNA form, the CDR3 reads TGTGCCAGCAGTATAGGGACTAGCGGGAGCTCCGAGCAGTACTTC.

The gene calls are TRBV28 and TRBJ2-7; TRBD2 agrees at 10 bases. This CDR3 is 14 amino acids long. CDR1 and CDR2 (germline): MDHEN, SYDVKM. Trimming at V came to 8 bases and at J to 6 bases, leaving 10 bases not matched to a gene. The DNA for the CDR3 is TGTGCCAGCGGCGGAGCGGGGGGGTTACGCGAGCAGTACTTC. Translated: CASGGAGGLREQYF.